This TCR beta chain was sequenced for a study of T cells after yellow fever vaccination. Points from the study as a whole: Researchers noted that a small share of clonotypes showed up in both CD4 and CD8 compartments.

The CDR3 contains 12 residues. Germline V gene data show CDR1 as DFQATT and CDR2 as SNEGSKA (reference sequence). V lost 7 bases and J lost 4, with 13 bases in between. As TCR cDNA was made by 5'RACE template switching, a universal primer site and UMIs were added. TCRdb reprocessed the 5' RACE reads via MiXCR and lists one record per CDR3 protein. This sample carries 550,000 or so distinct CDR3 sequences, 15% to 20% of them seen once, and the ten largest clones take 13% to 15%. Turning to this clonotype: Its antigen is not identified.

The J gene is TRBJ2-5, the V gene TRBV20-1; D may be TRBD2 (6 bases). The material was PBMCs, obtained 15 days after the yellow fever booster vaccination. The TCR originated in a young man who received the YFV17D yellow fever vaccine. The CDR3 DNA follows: TGCAGTGTTCGGACCGGGGGAGAGACCCAGTACTTC. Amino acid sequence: CSVRTGGETQYF.